This T cell receptor beta chain was identified in a study of blood T cell repertoires in COVID-19. Turning to the study itself: The United States, Italy and Spain supplied acute and convalescent COVID-19 samples. T cells, B-cell-depleted T cells, or PBMCs provided the cDNA or gDNA that served as material.

V lost 3 bases, J lost 7 bases, and 6 bases stayed unmatched. This CDR3 spans 13 amino acids. In the authors' methods: Estimation of nucleated cell counts relied on the amplification of reference gene primers. Profiling relied on immunoSEQ multiplex PCR, and the TCRdb table lists in-frame clones only, not all of them. D and trimming were read from the DNA, whereas the V and J calls and clone size are those reported in that table. The table shows under 250,000 clones, with about 84% occurring only once. The source material was peripheral blood. The V call is TRBV12-3 or TRBV12-4, the J call TRBJ2-7, with 7 bases identical to TRBD1. The sequence was obtained from an elderly man with acute or convalescent COVID-19. CDR3 loop: CASSLSQGEEQYF. The CDR3 DNA is TGTGCCAGCAGTTTGTCCCAGGGGGAAGAGCAGTACTTC.